The entry below describes one T cell receptor beta chain. This clonotype was counted between two and nine times. The clone's antigen remains unknown. No much larger clone is present one base from it, and per-base qualities are unavailable. The data are from a study of T cells in Graves' hyperthyroidism and ophthalmopathy (dated by TCRdb to between 2018 and 2020). With regard to the full study: Peripheral blood samples were taken at the time of initial diagnosis, prior to any treatment. TCR V-J signatures able to tell the groups apart were searched for in a discovery cohort of about a hundred patients, of whom more than 40 had Graves' ophthalmopathy and 55 to 65 had stable Graves' hyperthyroidism. The paper reports TCR Vbeta CDR3 sequencing of some 140 peripheral blood samples: 40 to 45 ophthalmopathy, fewer than 85 hyperthyroidism and some 17 progressor patients. After blood sampling, hyperthyroidism patients were treated with methimazole at a starting dose of 30 mg daily, and ophthalmopathy patients were treated with high-dose intravenous methylprednisolone. In addition, the study compared T-cell repertoires in thyroid tissue and in blood from roughly 6 Graves' hyperthyroidism patients. An independent validation cohort of around 20 hyperthyroidism patients and 17 patients who later progressed to ophthalmopathy tested prospective prediction of ophthalmopathy. The roughly 100 discovery patients were randomly split 7:3 into training and test sets.

Moderately to severely active disease, a Clinical Activity Score of at least 3, a NOSPECS grade of at least 4, and a duration under 3 months were present in ophthalmopathy patients. Patients with uncontrolled infections, other autoimmune diseases, pregnancy or lactation were excluded. Diagnoses relied on clinical symptoms, serum thyroxine and TRAb, thyroid ultrasound and orbital computed tomography. PBMCs were separated from over 9 ml of fresh peripheral blood using Ficoll-Paque density gradient centrifugation. Total RNA was extracted using Trizol reagent, and RNA quality was assessed on an Agilent 2100 Bioanalyzer. From the cysteine through the phenylalanine, the CDR3 covers 15 amino acids. The DNA shown is the 45-base CDR3, in frame from base 1. CDR1 is given as SGHRS and CDR2 as YFSETQ, both from the germline V gene. Between the V and J ends, shortened by 4 bases and 4 bases respectively, the junction contains 16 bases.

The TCR beta CDR3 regions were amplified from RNA transcripts. The TCR CDR3 was subjected to a first round of RT-PCR using the HTBI primer set and the Qiagen OneStep RT-PCR kit. Libraries were constructed in a second round of multiplex PCR, after which size selection and purification were carried out. The libraries were sequenced on an Illumina HiSeq2000 using paired-end 100 bp reads. As for how the authors treated the data: SOAPnuke was used to process the raw data, removing reads that contained adapters or uncalled bases, had a mean Phred below 15, or lacked an exact match to the constant primer or identifier. COPE v1.2.5 was used to merge high-quality paired reads, and clonotypes were defined as unique nucleotide sequences. Clonotypes were aligned to IMGT TRBV, TRBD and TRBJ reference segments using MiTCR v1.1. The analysis included only V-J combinations with a frequency above 0.0001, which together covered roughly 99% of the repertoires. The TCS score was defined as the ratio of F50 (clonal expansion) to E x V (chaos), calculated using BLOSUM62-based TCRdist between CDR3 peptides within each V-J. Welch's t-statistics and random forest reduced fewer than 550 V-J features to 10 to 15, which were used in a naive Bayes classifier (R e1071). The public reads were reprocessed in TCRdb via fastp at Q25 and MiXCR, keeping in-frame beta chains. Identical CDR3 proteins give one entry, which carries the most common genes and DNA. The V and J calls and clone size are TCRdb's, not the authors'. Within this sample are approximately 300,000 distinct CDR3 sequences, with roughly a fifth of them counted one time only. The top ten hold under 40% of the sample.

Study-level results and caveats: Sample size was not statistically predetermined, and investigators were not blinded to group allocation. A 13 V-J signature model separated ophthalmopathy from stable hyperthyroidism, with nearly 90% sensitivity and 81.08% specificity in cross-validation and 80%/75% in testing. Blood samples also contained most of the expanded thyroid clonotypes (frequency above 0.001), which suggests that blood repertoires may reflect thyroid immune responses. In validation, the model predicted progression to ophthalmopathy with 55% to 71% sensitivity and roughly 75% specificity, a median of about six months before onset.

Sequenced sample: blood. This clonotype originated in a man aged 50 to 60 with Graves' ophthalmopathy. The sequence is built from TRBV5-1 and TRBJ2-3; the D gene is perhaps TRBD2, from 6 matching bases. For the CDR3, the sequence is CASSPPGLASDTQYF. The DNA reads TGCGCCAGCAGCCCACCGGGACTCGCGTCAGATACGCAGTATTTT.